The next 5 T cell receptor beta chains were all read from a single sample in a study of cytomegalovirus exposure and HLA in healthy donors listed by TCRdb under 2017. The library was obtained by the immunoSEQ multiplex PCR assay. A mixture of 60 forward primers for TCR Vbeta segments and 13 reverse primers for TCR Jbeta segments was used in the multiplex PCR. Sourced from immuneACCESS, this table was stored by TCRdb with only in-frame sequences that have V and J called. A share of the clones is absent; for the studies checked, an unresolved V gene accounts for under half, and the remainder has no known explanation. This sample comprises more than 90,000 clones, about 76% of them detected only once. The ten largest clonotypes hold roughly 7.7% of the sample. The sample taken for sequencing was PBMCs. Receptors were obtained from a man aged 40-55 years in good health and CMV-seropositive.

This sequence joins TRBV9 and TRBJ2-2; TRBD2 matches 7 bases. The junction had 3 bases not matched to a gene; V was cut back by 4 bases and J by 3 bases. The germline V gene encodes CDR1 SGDLS and CDR2 YYNGEE. The CDR3 runs 14 residues. This CDR3 reads CASSSAGYTGELFF. CDR3 nucleotides: TGTGCCAGCAGCTCAGCGGGATACACCGGGGAGCTGTTTTTT. The full variable domain, rest sourced from reference TRBV9 and TRBJ2-2, is DSGVTQTPKHLITATGQRVTLRCSPRSGDLSVYWYQQSLDQGLQFLIQYYNGEERAKGNILERFSAQQFPDLHSELNLSSLELGDSALYFCASSSAGYTGELFFGEGSRLTVL.

This chain connects TRBV5-1 to TRBJ2-1, with 9 bases that match TRBD1. V lost 4 bases to trimming and J lost 8 bases; unmatched junction nucleotides: 7. This CDR3 is built from 14 residues. Germline V gives CDR1 SGHRS, CDR2 YFSETQ. As DNA, the CDR3 is TGCGCCAGCAGCATGGGACAGGGTGGGGATGAGCAGTTCTTC. It yields the protein CASSMGQGGDEQFF.

V is TRBV15 and J is TRBJ2-1; possible D gene TRBD2, 5 bases. The germline V and J ends were trimmed by 0 bases and 5 bases, with 17 bases remaining between them. The germline V gene encodes CDR1 LNHNV and CDR2 YYDKDF (reference sequence). The length of the CDR3 is 17 residues. In nucleotides, the CDR3 is TGTGCCACCAGCAGAGATCTGGAGAGCGGAAGAAACAATGAGCAGTTCTTC. Protein sequence: CATSRDLESGRNNEQFF.

This clone was recorded once. The J gene is TRBJ1-4, the V gene TRBV19; TRBD1 might be the D (6 bases). Germline-derived CDR1 and CDR2 are LNHDA and SQIVND (reference sequence). The CDR3 is made up of 13 amino acids. V shed 8 bases and J shed 3 bases, with 10 bases lying between them. CDR3 bases: TGTGCCAGTCAGGGGTGGGCTAATGAAAAACTGTTTTTT. Translated, it gives CASQGWANEKLFF.

The rearrangement joins TRBV7-2 to TRBJ2-3, with 9 positions matching TRBD2. The germline V gene encodes CDR1 SGHTA and CDR2 FQGNSA. The CDR3 is 16 amino acids. V dropped 5 bases and J dropped 2; count of bases not matched to a gene: 8. The CDR3 coding sequence is TGTGCCAGCAGCCTCCGTCTAGCGGGGCTCACAGATACGCAGTATTTT. It codes for CASSLRLAGLTDTQYF. Filled out from reference TRBV7-2 and TRBJ2-3, the complete variable domain reads GAGVSQSPSNKVTEKGKDVELRCDPISGHTALYWYRQSLGQGLEFLIYFQGNSAPDKSGLPSDRFSAERTGGSVSTLTIQRTQQEDSAVYLCASSLRLAGLTDTQYFGPGTRLTVL.